This T cell receptor beta chain was recovered during a study of CD8 T cells in Susac syndrome. Sequencing targeted TCR beta in blood CD8+ and CD4+ T cells. TEMRA cells were FACS-enriched and CD8+ and CD4+ T cells negatively isolated. RNA was extracted with the RNeasy kit, and a quantity of roughly 0.5 to 1 ug was reverse transcribed using random hexamers. By means of immunoSEQ multiplex PCR, TCR beta CDR3 spanning 54 Vbeta and 13 Jbeta underwent amplification. TCRdb redid the calling of the immunoSEQ multiplex PCR reads with MiXCR, one entry per CDR3 protein. The table includes roughly 130,000 distinct CDR3 sequences, 90% to 95% detected once. V was pared by 3 bases and J by 3 bases, with 9 bases between. The germline V gene has CDR1 LGHDT and CDR2 YNNKEL (reference sequence). CDR3 size: 13 residues. Study observations and caveats: Individuals included in the TCR sequencing and HLA analysis were acknowledged by the study to be relatively few in number.

For this clonotype: Its antigen remains unidentified.

This receptor was identified in a human donor in good health. The chain joins TRBV3-1 to TRBJ2-7, with a tentative D call TRBD2 (5 bases). Sequencing was carried out using CD4+ T cells from PBMCs. CDR3 nucleotide sequence: TGTGCCAGCAGCCAGACGGGATTCTACGAGCAGTACTTC. It yields the protein CASSQTGFYEQYF.